The sequence of this TCR beta chain was determined in a study of technical replicates of blood from several donors. V was clipped by 5 bases and J by 0 bases, with 23 bases between them. CDR3 length: 18 residues. The germline CDR1 and CDR2 sequences are LNHDA and SQIVND (reference sequence). Method: immunoSEQ multiplex PCR; TCRdb's copy keeps in-frame clones and lacks some. The sample carries tens of thousands of clones, 95% recorded once. Material for sequencing was T cells isolated from PBMCs. The receptor was derived from a human donor in good health. The V call is TRBV19, the J call TRBJ2-7; weak D call: TRBD2 (6 bases). CDR3 nucleotides: TGTGCCAGTAGTGCCGACCGGGCGGGACCTTTTAGCTCCTACGAGCAGTACTTC. Translating it yields CASSADRAGPFSSYEQYF.